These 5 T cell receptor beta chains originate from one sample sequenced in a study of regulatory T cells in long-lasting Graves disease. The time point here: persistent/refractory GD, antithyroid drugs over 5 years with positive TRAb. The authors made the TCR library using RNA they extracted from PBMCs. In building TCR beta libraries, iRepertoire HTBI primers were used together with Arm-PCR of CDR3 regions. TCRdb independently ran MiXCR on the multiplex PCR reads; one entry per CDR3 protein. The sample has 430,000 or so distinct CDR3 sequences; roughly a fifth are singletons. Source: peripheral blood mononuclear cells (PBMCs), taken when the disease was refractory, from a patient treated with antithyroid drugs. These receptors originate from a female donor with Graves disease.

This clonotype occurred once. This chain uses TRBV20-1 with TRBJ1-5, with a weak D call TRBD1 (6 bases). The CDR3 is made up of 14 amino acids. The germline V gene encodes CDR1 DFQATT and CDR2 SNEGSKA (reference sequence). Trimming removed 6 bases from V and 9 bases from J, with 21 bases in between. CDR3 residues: CSAALGGAPRPQHF. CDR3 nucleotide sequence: TGCAGTGCCGCCTTAGGGGGGGCGCCACGGCCCCAGCATTTT.

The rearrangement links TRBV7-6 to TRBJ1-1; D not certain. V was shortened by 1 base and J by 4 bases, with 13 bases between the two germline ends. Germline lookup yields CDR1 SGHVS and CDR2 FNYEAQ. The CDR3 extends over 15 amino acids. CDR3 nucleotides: TGTGCCAGCAGCTTAGTGCGGGAGTCGGGCACTGAAGCTTTCTTT. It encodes CASSLVRESGTEAFF.

CDR3 bases: TGTGCCAGCAGCACAGGGGATCTCGGCCGGGCTTTCTTT. Translation gives CASSTGDLGRAFF. The V and J genes are TRBV25-1 and TRBJ1-1; 7 positions agree with TRBD1. Germline V gene data show CDR1 as MGHDK and CDR2 as SYGVNS. The CDR3 runs 13 residues. Trimming at V came to 6 bases and at J to 11 bases, leaving 12 bases not matched to a gene.

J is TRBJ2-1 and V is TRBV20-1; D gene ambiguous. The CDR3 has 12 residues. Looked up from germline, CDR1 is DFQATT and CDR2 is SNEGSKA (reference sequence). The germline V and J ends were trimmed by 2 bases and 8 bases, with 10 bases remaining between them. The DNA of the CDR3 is TGCAGTGCTAGATTTAAGAGCCATGAGCAGTTCTTC. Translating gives CSARFKSHEQFF.

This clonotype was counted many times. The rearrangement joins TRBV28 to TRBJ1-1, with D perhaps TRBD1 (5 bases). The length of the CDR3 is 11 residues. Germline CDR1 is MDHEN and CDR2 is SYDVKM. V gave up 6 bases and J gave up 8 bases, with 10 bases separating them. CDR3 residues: CASSRGPEAFF. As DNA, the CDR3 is TGTGCCAGCAGCCGGGGACCGGAAGCTTTCTTT.